This T cell receptor beta chain is drawn from a study of blood T cell repertoires in COVID-19. This CDR3 spans 14 amino acids. Germline CDR1 is SNHLY and CDR2 is FYNNEI. Unmatched junction bases numbered 2, after V lost 3 bases and J lost 3 bases. The repertoire was sequenced with immunoSEQ multiplex PCR; TCRdb's copy has only in-frame clones and lacks some. The table shows 150,000 to 200,000 clones, with roughly 85% occurring only once. Source material: peripheral blood. The sequence was obtained from a man in his fifties or sixties with active or convalescent COVID-19. The chain recombines TRBV2 with TRBJ2-1; 7 bases map to TRBD2. Here the CDR3 DNA reads TGTGCCAGCAGTGACAGGGAGGGCTACAATGAGCAGTTCTTC. Protein: CASSDREGYNEQFF.